Shown below are 15 T cell receptor beta chains from a single sample sequenced in a study of cytomegalovirus exposure and HLA in healthy donors. Primers for the PCR totalled 60 Vbeta and 13 Jbeta. Sequenced by immunoSEQ multiplex PCR; TCRdb stores in-frame clones only, minus some. The sample lists about 140,000 clones; 82% were seen once. The source material was PBMCs. These TCRs come from a man aged 18 to 29 in good health and CMV-seropositive.

In this sample, this clone turned up once. The chain joins TRBV10-3 to TRBJ2-3; the match to TRBD2 covers 15 bases. V was pared by 2 bases and J by 8 bases, with 2 bases of the junction left unmatched. Germline CDR1 and CDR2: ENHRY and SYGVKD. The CDR3 has 15 amino acids. CDR3 sequence (DNA): TGTGCCATCAGTGAGCGGGGACTAGCGGGAGGTACGCAGTATTTT. Encoded protein: CAISERGLAGGTQYF.

The chain is built from TRBV28 and TRBJ1-5; D ambiguous. Trimming pared 5 bases from V and 3 bases from J, leaving 14 bases between. The germline CDR1 and CDR2 sequences are MDHEN and SYDVKM. The length of the CDR3 is 15 residues. The CDR3 spells CASSREGSANQPQHF. CDR3 sequence (DNA): TGTGCCAGCAGTCGGGAGGGTTCGGCCAATCAGCCCCAGCATTTT.

The CDR3 loop reads CTSSEAGGYNEQFF. The CDR3 DNA reads TGCACCAGCAGCGAGGCGGGGGGGTACAATGAGCAGTTCTTC. The V gene is TRBV1, the J gene TRBJ2-1; the D segment call TRBD2 is taken from the table without a DNA check. TRBV1 is flagged as a pseudogene. CDR3 length equals 14 residues.

The J gene is TRBJ2-1, the V gene TRBV2; 9 bases are shared with TRBD2. The germline V gene has CDR1 SNHLY and CDR2 FYNNEI. Trimming removed 5 bases from V and 6 bases from J; junction bases left unmatched: 5. The CDR3 has 14 residues. The CDR3 loop is CASSPGTSSNEQFF. The CDR3 coding sequence is TGTGCCAGCAGTCCCGGGACTAGCTCCAATGAGCAGTTCTTC.

The rearrangement joins TRBV30 to TRBJ1-2; D is perhaps TRBD1 (6 bases). The CDR3 contains 17 residues. V gave up 3 bases and J gave up 2 bases, with 22 bases separating them. CDR1 is GTSNPN, CDR2 SVGIG, per germline (reference sequence). CDR3 loop: CAWREGTPLRLNYGYTF. The CDR3 DNA reads TGTGCCTGGAGAGAGGGGACACCACTAAGGCTAAACTATGGCTACACCTTC.

The J gene is TRBJ2-7, the V gene TRBV5-1; 7 nucleotides agree with TRBD1. V was clipped by 1 base and J by 5 bases; unmatched bases: 6. CDR1 SGHRS and CDR2 YFSETQ come from the germline V gene. The CDR3 consists of 14 residues. Here the CDR3 reads CASSLPTGFNEQYF. CDR3 nucleotide sequence: TGCGCCAGCAGCTTGCCGACAGGGTTCAACGAGCAGTACTTC.

This clone was seen only once. The chain uses TRBV28 and TRBJ1-1, with D tentatively TRBD1 (6 bases). V lost 6 bases to trimming and J lost 0 bases, with 14 bases between them. In germline, CDR1 is MDHEN, CDR2 SYDVKM. The length of the CDR3 is 15 residues. Written as DNA, the CDR3 is TGTGCCAGCAGACTATCGGACAGCCTGAACACTGAAGCTTTCTTT. This encodes CASRLSDSLNTEAFF.

V usage is TRBV29-1 and J usage is TRBJ2-4; the D is unclear. CDR1 and CDR2 (germline): SQVTM, ANQGSEA. Trimming stripped 0 bases from V and 6 bases from J, with 6 bases between. The CDR3 consists of 12 residues. CDR3 in amino acids: CSVEDNRNIQYF. The CDR3 nucleotides read TGCAGCGTTGAAGACAACAGAAACATTCAGTACTTC.

The chain couples TRBV7-9 to TRBJ1-4, with 10 bases fitting TRBD1. Per germline, CDR1 SEHNR and CDR2 FQNEAQ (reference sequence). The V segment lost 5 bases and the J segment 6 bases; nucleotides outside the gene matches: 9. This CDR3 is built from 16 residues. The CDR3 DNA reads as TGTGCCAGCAGCCCAATTAGGGGGACAGGGGATGAAAAACTGTTTTTT. Protein: CASSPIRGTGDEKLFF.

The J gene is TRBJ1-6, the V gene TRBV13, with D uncertain. Germline CDR1 and CDR2: PRHDT and FYEKMQ (reference sequence). This CDR3 region has 16 residues. V gave up 7 bases and J gave up 1 base, with 14 bases separating them. Here the CDR3 reads CASTLEGESYNSPLHF. The DNA for the CDR3 is TGTGCCAGCACATTGGAGGGAGAGTCCTATAATTCACCCCTCCACTTT.

The J gene is TRBJ2-7, the V gene TRBV6-1; tentative D call: TRBD1 (6 bases). This CDR3 comprises 11 residues. Trimming took 11 bases from V and 1 from J, leaving 9 bases between them. Germline V CDR1 and CDR2: MNHNS, SASEGT. CDR3 residues: CASTGSYEQYF. The CDR3 coding sequence is TGTGCCTCGACAGGATCCTACGAGCAGTACTTC.

J is TRBJ2-7 and V is TRBV6-1; TRBD1 aligns across 10 bases. With V trimmed by 11 bases and J by 4 bases, 8 bases remained unmatched. The CDR3 has 13 residues. Germline CDR1 reads MNHNS; CDR2 reads SASEGT. The chain's CDR3 is CAGTLGQGYEQYF. The CDR3 DNA follows: TGTGCCGGAACACTGGGACAGGGGTACGAGCAGTACTTC.

The chain uses TRBV28 and TRBJ1-1; D is ambiguous. CDR1 and CDR2 (germline): MDHEN, SYDVKM. V was trimmed by 8 bases and J by 2 bases, leaving 12 bases between them. This CDR3 has 13 residues. The CDR3 here is CASWEEFNTEAFF. The CDR3 DNA sequence: TGTGCCAGCTGGGAGGAGTTTAACACTGAAGCTTTCTTT.

The chain couples TRBV28 to TRBJ1-2; 12 positions match TRBD1. The V gene's germline CDR1 is MDHEN and CDR2 SYDVKM. This CDR3 region has 14 residues. V gave up 8 bases and J gave up 8 bases; unmatched junction bases: 9. This CDR3 reads CASHSGQGARGYTF. CDR3 bases: TGTGCCAGCCATTCGGGACAGGGGGCGAGGGGCTACACCTTC.

As concerns this clone: Other DNA variants within this sample encode the same CDR3. Written as DNA, the CDR3 is TGTGCCAGCAGCTTTCTAGACAGGGAGGATCAGCCCCAGCATTTT. This gives the protein CASSFLDREDQPQHF. The rearrangement joins TRBV7-2 to TRBJ1-5, with 7 bases identical to TRBD1. The CDR3 runs 15 residues. Losses at the gene ends were 3 bases for V and 5 bases for J; bases not matched to a gene: 7. Germline CDR1 reads SGHTA; CDR2 reads FQGNSA.